The present T cell receptor (beta chain) was sequenced within a study of T cells after yellow fever vaccination. Study results and caveats: A small proportion of clonotypes was detected in both the CD4 and CD8 compartments. It was the secondary response that reached its peak faster, day 5 versus 15, but it was weaker. Once the booster was given, most primary-vaccination clones reappeared, at about 96% for CD4 and more than 85% for CD8.

This clonotype was found a few times. Its antigen is still unknown. In germline, CDR1 is ENHRY, CDR2 SYGVKD. The CDR3 is 16 residues long. Trimming took off 4 bases at V and 9 bases at J, with 22 bases between the two ends. Synthesis of TCR cDNA relied on 5'RACE template switching, which attached a universal primer site and UMIs. One entry per CDR3 protein, called by TCRdb with MiXCR from the 5' RACE reads. The sample lists roughly 250,000 distinct CDR3 sequences, about an eighth occurring once. This TCR derives from a young man who received the YFV17D yellow fever vaccine. Sequenced here: CD4+ T cells sorted from PBMCs, sampled 45 days after the yellow fever booster vaccination. This chain uses TRBV10-3 with TRBJ2-1; either TRBD1 or TRBD2 may fit D (6 bases each). The CDR3 DNA reads as TGTGCCATCAGTGGGGGGGCCCAGCACCCCCTGGGTGAGCAGTTCTTC. Protein sequence: CAISGGAQHPLGEQFF.